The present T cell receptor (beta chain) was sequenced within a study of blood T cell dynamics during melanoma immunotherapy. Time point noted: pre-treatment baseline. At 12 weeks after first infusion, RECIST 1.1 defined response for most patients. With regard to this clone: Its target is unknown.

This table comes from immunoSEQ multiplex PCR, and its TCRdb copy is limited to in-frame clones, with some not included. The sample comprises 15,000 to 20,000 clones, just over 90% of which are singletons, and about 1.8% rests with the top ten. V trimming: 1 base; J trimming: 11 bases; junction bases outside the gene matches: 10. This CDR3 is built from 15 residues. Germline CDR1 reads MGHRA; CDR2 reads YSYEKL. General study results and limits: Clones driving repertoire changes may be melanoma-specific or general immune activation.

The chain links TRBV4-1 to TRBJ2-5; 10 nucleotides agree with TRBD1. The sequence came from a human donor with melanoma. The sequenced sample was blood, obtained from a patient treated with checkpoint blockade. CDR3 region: CASSQARQGAGEQYF. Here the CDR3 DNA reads TGCGCCAGCAGCCAAGCCCGACAGGGGGCGGGGGAGCAGTACTTC.